The rows below give T cell receptor beta chains drawn from one sample of a study of blood T cell repertoires in COVID-19. Profiling relied on immunoSEQ multiplex PCR, and the TCRdb table lists in-frame clones only, not all of them. The sample has a few hundred thousand clones, 80% to 90% seen once. The sequenced sample was PBMCs or T cells enriched from blood (not recorded which). The receptors shown here come from a woman in her fifties or sixties who had recovered from COVID-19. Both conserved end residues are part of each CDR3. The D gene is left open where the match is weak. Size is omitted from some rows. Given values are once, few, many or a class for expanded clones.

D gene	V gene	clone size	J gene	CDR3 DNA	CDR3 protein
.	TRBV29-1	.	TRBJ1-3	TGCAGCGTACACGCAGGGGATGGAAACACCATATATTTT	CSVHAGDGNTIYF
.	TRBV4-2	.	TRBJ1-6	TGTGCCAGCAGCCATACGGGACATGAGTCACCCCTCCACTTT	CASSHTGHESPLHF
TRBD2	TRBV6-5	.	TRBJ2-2	TGTGCCAGCAGTCGCGGGGGAGCGAACACCGGGGAGCTGTTTTTT	CASSRGGANTGELFF
.	TRBV9	.	TRBJ1-1	TGTGCCAGCAGCCCCGATCAGCAGGTTTTAACTGAAGCTTTCTTT	CASSPDQQVLTEAFF
.	TRBV7-2	.	TRBJ2-2	TGTGCCAGCAGCTCGTTACAGGGTGCCGGGGAGCTGTTTTTT	CASSSLQGAGELFF
TRBD1	TRBV18	.	TRBJ2-6	TGTGCCAGCTCACCACTTTCCCGGACAGGGGGCAATAAGGCCAACGTCCTGACTTTC	CASSPLSRTGGNKANVLTF
TRBD1	TRBV3-1/TRBV3-2	.	TRBJ1-2	TGTGCCAGCACCGGACAGGGGTATGGCTACACCTTC	CASTGQGYGYTF
TRBD1	TRBV30	.	TRBJ1-2	TGTGCCTGGAGTGGGGACAGGGGGCTAGATGGCTACACCTTC	CAWSGDRGLDGYTF
TRBD2	TRBV12-5	.	TRBJ2-3	TGTGCTAGTGGTTCCCTCTCTAGCGGGGCATCCACAGATACGCAGTATTTT	CASGSLSSGASTDTQYF
TRBD1	TRBV7-9	.	TRBJ1-2	TGTGCCAGCAGCGACGGGACAGGGGGTTTTCCCTATGGCTACACCTTC	CASSDGTGGFPYGYTF
.	TRBV6-1	.	TRBJ1-1	TGTGCCAGCAGTGAATTCGGGGAAGTGAACACTGAAGCTTTCTTT	CASSEFGEVNTEAFF
.	TRBV5-1	once	TRBJ2-7	TGCGCCAGCAGCTTGTCGGGGGTGAGGAACGAGCAGTATTTC	CASSLSGVRNEQYF
.	TRBV5-1	few	TRBJ2-7	TGCGCCAGCAGCTTGGATCTGTCCTACGAGCAGTACTTC	CASSLDLSYEQYF
TRBD1	TRBV25-1	few	TRBJ2-7	TGTGCCAGCACCGGGACAGGGGGGAACGAGCAGTACTTC	CASTGTGGNEQYF
.	TRBV27	once	TRBJ2-7	TGTGCCAGCAGTGAACAGGGCTACGAGCAGTACTTC	CASSEQGYEQYF
.	TRBV5-1	.	TRBJ1-1	TGCGCCAGCAGCCAATACAGGGTTGAAACTGAAGCTTTCTTT	CASSQYRVETEAFF
.	TRBV5-1	.	TRBJ2-7	TGCGCCAGCAGCTTGGCCGGGTCGTCCTACGAGCAGTACTTC	CASSLAGSSYEQYF
.	TRBV6-4	.	TRBJ2-3	TGTGCCAGCAGTGACCTCCAGTCCCTTAGCACAGATACGCAGTATTTT	CASSDLQSLSTDTQYF
.	TRBV5-6	.	TRBJ2-3	TGTGCCAGCAGCTTCTCAGCGGAGTCTAGCACAGATACGCAGTATTTT	CASSFSAESSTDTQYF
.	TRBV12-3/TRBV12-4	.	TRBJ1-2	TGTGCCAGCAGCTACGGACAGTCCTATGGCTACACCTTC	CASSYGQSYGYTF
TRBD2	TRBV28	.	TRBJ2-3	TGTGCCAGCGCCTCTAGCGGGGGGGAGCTTGGAGATACGCAGTATTTT	CASASSGGELGDTQYF
.	TRBV7-2	.	TRBJ1-1	TGTGCCAGCAGCCCATTGAGGGACACGGGGAGGGGTGAAGCTTTCTTT	CASSPLRDTGRGEAFF
TRBD1	TRBV30	.	TRBJ2-1	TGTGCCTGGAGACCCGGACAGGTATACAATGAGCAGTTCTTC	CAWRPGQVYNEQFF
.	TRBV6-2/TRBV6-3	.	TRBJ2-6	TGTGCCAGCAGTACCAGTCGGGCCAACGTCCTGACTTTC	CASSTSRANVLTF
TRBD2	TRBV28	.	TRBJ2-1	TGTGCCAGCAGTCTCCCCTCGACTAGCGGGGGCCCCCTGGCCTACAATGAGCAGTTCTTC	CASSLPSTSGGPLAYNEQFF
.	TRBV10-3	.	TRBJ1-5	TGTGCCATCAGTGAGGCCAGGGGTGTTCAGCCCCAGCATTTT	CAISEARGVQPQHF
TRBD1	TRBV5-8	.	TRBJ2-5	TGTGCCAGCAGCCCTGGGACAGGGAACGGCCAAGAGACCCAGTACTTC	CASSPGTGNGQETQYF
.	TRBV30	few	TRBJ2-1	TGTGCCTGGAGTGCTTACAATGAGCAGTTCTTC	CAWSAYNEQFF
TRBD2	TRBV9	.	TRBJ2-5	TGTGCCAGCAGCGGCGGGACTAGCGGGGGGGTCGGGCATGAGACCCAGTACTTC	CASSGGTSGGVGHETQYF
TRBD1	TRBV3-1/TRBV3-2	.	TRBJ1-2	TGTGCCAGCAGCCAAGAAGCTCGGACAGGGATCACTACTCGAGTCGGCTACACCTTC	CASSQEARTGITTRVGYTF
.	TRBV3-1/TRBV3-2	once	TRBJ1-6	TGTGCCAGCAGCCAAACAGCAGGGTCGAATTCACCCCTCCACTTT	CASSQTAGSNSPLHF
.	TRBV7-2	once	TRBJ2-5	TGTGCCAGCAGCTTAGAGCTCGTCGGAGAGACCCAGTACTTC	CASSLELVGETQYF
.	TRBV7-6	.	TRBJ1-5	TGTGCCAGCAGCTTATCAGGGAATGGTCAGCCCCAGCATTTT	CASSLSGNGQPQHF